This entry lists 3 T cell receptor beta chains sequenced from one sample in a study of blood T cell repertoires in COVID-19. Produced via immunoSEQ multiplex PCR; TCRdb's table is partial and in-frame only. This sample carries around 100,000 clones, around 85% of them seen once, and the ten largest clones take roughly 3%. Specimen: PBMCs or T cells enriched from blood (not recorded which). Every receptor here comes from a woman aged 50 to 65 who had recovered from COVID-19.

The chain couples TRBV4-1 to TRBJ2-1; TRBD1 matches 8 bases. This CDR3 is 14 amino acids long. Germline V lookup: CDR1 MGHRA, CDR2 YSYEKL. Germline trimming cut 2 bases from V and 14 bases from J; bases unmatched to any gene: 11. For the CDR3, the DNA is TGCGCCAGCAGCCAACCCAGGACAGGGCCGAGAGAGTTCTTC. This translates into CASSQPRTGPREFF.

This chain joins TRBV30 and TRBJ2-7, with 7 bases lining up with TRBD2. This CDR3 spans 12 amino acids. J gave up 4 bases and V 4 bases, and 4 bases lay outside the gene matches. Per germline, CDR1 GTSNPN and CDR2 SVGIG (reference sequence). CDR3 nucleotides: TGTGCCTGGAAGTACGGGGGGTACGAGCAGTACTTC. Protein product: CAWKYGGYEQYF.

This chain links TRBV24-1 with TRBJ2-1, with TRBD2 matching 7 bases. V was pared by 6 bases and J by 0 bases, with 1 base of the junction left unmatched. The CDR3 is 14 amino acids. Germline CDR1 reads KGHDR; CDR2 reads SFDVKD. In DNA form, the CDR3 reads TGTGCCACCAGTTCTAGCGGCTCCTACAATGAGCAGTTCTTC. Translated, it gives CATSSSGSYNEQFF.